The T cell receptor beta chain described here comes from a study of cytomegalovirus exposure and HLA in healthy donors. J gave up 5 bases and V 7 bases, and 7 bases lay outside the gene matches. Germline assignment: CDR1 LNHDA and CDR2 SQIVND (reference sequence). CDR3 length equals 13 residues. As regards this clone: Its antigen remains unknown.

Findings of the study overall: Association of a missense DCLRE1C variant with TCR beta V- and J-gene trimming was reported in a later analysis. CMV antigen specificity was confirmed in vitro for a few CMV-associated chains.

Vbeta (60) and Jbeta (13) primers were used in the PCR. Here immunoSEQ multiplex PCR was the method, and the copy in TCRdb shows in-frame clones only, minus some. The sample carries about 89,000 clones, about 68% recorded once. This clonotype was sampled from a human donor in good health. V gene TRBV19 combines with J gene TRBJ1-2, with 7 bases identical to TRBD1. Sequenced: PBMCs. The CDR3 DNA sequence: TGTGCCAGTACCACCGGACAGGCTTATGGCTACACCTTC. Its translation: CASTTGQAYGYTF.